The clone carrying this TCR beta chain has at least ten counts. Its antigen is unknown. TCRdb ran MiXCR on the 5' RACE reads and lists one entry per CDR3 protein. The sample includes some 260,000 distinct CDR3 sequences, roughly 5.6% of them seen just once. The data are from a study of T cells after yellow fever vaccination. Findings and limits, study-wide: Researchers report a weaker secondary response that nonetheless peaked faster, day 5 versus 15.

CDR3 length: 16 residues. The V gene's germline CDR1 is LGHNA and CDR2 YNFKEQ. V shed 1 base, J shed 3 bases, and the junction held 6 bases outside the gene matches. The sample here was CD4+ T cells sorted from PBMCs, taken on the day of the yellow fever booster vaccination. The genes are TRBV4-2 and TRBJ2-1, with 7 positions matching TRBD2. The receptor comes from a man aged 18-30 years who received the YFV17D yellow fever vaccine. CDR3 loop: CASSQGSGDGYNEQFF. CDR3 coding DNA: TGTGCCAGCAGCCAAGGGAGCGGGGACGGCTACAATGAGCAGTTCTTC.